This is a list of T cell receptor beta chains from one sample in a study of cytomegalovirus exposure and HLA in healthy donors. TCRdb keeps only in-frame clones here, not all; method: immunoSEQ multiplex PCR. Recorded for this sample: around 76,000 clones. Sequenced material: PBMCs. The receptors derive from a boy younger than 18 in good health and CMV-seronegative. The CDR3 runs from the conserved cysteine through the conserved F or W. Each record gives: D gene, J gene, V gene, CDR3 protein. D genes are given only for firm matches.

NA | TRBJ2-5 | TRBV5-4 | CASSQVDGGSEQYF
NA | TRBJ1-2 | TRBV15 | CATSRDFAGGVGGYTF
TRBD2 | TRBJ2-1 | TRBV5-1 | CASSSTSGTDEQFF
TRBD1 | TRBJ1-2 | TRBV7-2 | CASSLSRQGAGYGYTF
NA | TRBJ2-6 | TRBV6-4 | CASSPWAIDSGANVLTF
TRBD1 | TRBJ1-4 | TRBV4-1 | CASSQRDRDEKLFF
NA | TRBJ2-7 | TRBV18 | CASSPATGVGNEQYF
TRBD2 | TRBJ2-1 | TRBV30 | CAWSPTAERETRPYNEQFF
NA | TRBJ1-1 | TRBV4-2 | CASSQDWQGHTEAFF
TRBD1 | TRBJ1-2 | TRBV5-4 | CASSLITGGIRGYTF